This T cell receptor (beta chain) was retrieved from a study of siplizumab effects on memory and regulatory T cells. Study results and caveats: The suppressive capacity of proliferating Tregs from siplizumab cultures remained unconfirmed.

CDR1 is SGHTA, CDR2 FQGTGA, per germline. V lost 3 bases, J lost 2 bases, and 8 bases lay in between. CDR3 length: 14 residues. Assays covered around 100,000 TCR templates per sample. The data were produced by immunoSEQ multiplex PCR, yet TCRdb's version contains in-frame clones alone and is incomplete. The data show 70,000 to 95,000 clones, with 93% seen just once and 6.5% held by the top ten. About this clone: Its antigen is undetermined.

The sequencing input was CD8+ T cells sorted from blood. The sequence was collected from a human donor in good health. The chain couples TRBV7-3 to TRBJ2-1, with no clear D. CDR3 loop: CASSFAGPYNEQFF. The CDR3 DNA reads TGTGCCAGCAGCTTCGCCGGGCCCTACAATGAGCAGTTCTTC.